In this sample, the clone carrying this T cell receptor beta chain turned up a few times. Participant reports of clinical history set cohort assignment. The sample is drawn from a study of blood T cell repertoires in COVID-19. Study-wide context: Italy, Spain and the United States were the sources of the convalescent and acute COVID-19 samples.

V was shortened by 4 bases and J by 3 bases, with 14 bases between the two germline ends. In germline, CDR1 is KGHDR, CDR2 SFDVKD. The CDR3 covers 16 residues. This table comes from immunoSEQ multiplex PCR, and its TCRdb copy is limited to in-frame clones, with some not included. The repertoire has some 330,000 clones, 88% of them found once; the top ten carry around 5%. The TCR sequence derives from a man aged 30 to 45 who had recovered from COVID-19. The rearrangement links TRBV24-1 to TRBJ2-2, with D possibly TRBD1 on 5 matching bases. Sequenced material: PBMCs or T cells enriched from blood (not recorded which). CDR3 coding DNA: TGTGCCACCAGTGACCCCCGGCAGGGCTACACCGGGGAGCTGTTTTTT. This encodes CATSDPRQGYTGELFF.